Listed below are T cell receptor beta chains from one sample, sequenced in a study of patients and donors after allogeneic stem cell transplantation. A single record per CDR3 protein comes from TCRdb applying MiXCR to the RT-PCR reads. The data show roughly 940,000 distinct CDR3 sequences, with more than 15% seen just once and 5% to 6.5% held by the top ten. The material sequenced was blood, either unsorted or a sorted T cell fraction (not recorded which). The receptors come from a human donor who was either an allogeneic HSCT recipient or a stem cell or donor lymphocyte infusion donor (not recorded which). It is not recorded whose cells these are; they may come from a transplant donor. CDR3s include the opening cysteine and the closing phenylalanine or tryptophan. D genes are given only for firm matches. The size of a clone is reported for some rows only, either as once, few or many, or as a class for expanded clones.

V: TRBV7-8; length: 16; size: -; J: TRBJ1-2; D: -; CDR3: CASSLAGGSSDYGYTF; DNA: TGTGCCAGCAGCCTGGCTGGAGGCAGTTCCGACTATGGCTACACCTTC
V: TRBV15; length: 15; size: -; J: TRBJ2-5; D: -; CDR3: CATSSGDTYQETQYF; DNA: TGTGCCACCAGCAGTGGGGACACATACCAAGAGACCCAGTACTTC
V: TRBV9; length: 17; size: few; J: TRBJ2-7; D: TRBD2; CDR3: CASSRFSGGARGYEQYF; DNA: TGTGCCAGCAGCCGATTTAGCGGGGGGGCCCGTGGCTACGAGCAGTACTTC
V: TRBV12-3/TRBV12-4; length: 16; size: few; J: TRBJ2-7; D: TRBD2; CDR3: CASSFGGGSPTYEQYF; DNA: TGTGCCAGCAGTTTCGGCGGGGGGTCGCCAACCTACGAGCAGTACTTC
V: TRBV7-2; length: 15; size: few; J: TRBJ2-1; D: -; CDR3: CASSLGAGSSTEQFF; DNA: TGTGCCAGCAGCTTAGGGGCAGGGAGTAGCACTGAGCAGTTCTTC
V: TRBV12-3/TRBV12-4; length: 15; size: -; J: TRBJ2-3; D: -; CDR3: CASSLVGPLRDTQYF; DNA: TGTGCCAGCAGTTTAGTCGGCCCCCTAAGAGATACGCAGTATTTT
V: TRBV13; length: 14; size: -; J: TRBJ2-3; D: -; CDR3: CASSWGPRADTQYF; DNA: TGTGCCAGCAGCTGGGGACCTCGGGCAGATACGCAGTATTTT
V: TRBV6-2/TRBV6-3; length: 13; size: -; J: TRBJ1-1; D: TRBD1; CDR3: CASSYWTGNEAFF; DNA: TGTGCCAGCAGTTACTGGACAGGGAACGAAGCTTTCTTT
V: TRBV5-1; length: 15; size: once; J: TRBJ2-5; D: TRBD1; CDR3: CASSPGQGMGGTQYF; DNA: TGCGCCAGCAGCCCTGGACAGGGGATGGGTGGGACCCAGTACTTC
V: TRBV6-1; length: 14; size: -; J: TRBJ1-1; D: TRBD1; CDR3: CASSDLPGGVSAFF; DNA: TGTGCCAGCAGTGACCTCCCAGGGGGCGTCTCAGCTTTCTTT
V: TRBV27; length: 12; size: -; J: TRBJ2-3; D: -; CDR3: CASSSNGDTQYF; DNA: TGTGCCAGCAGTTCTAACGGAGATACGCAGTATTTT
V: TRBV27; length: 15; size: -; J: TRBJ1-3; D: -; CDR3: CASSLSRYSGNTIYF; DNA: TGTGCCAGCAGTTTATCGAGGTACTCTGGAAACACCATATATTTT
V: TRBV6-5; length: 12; size: -; J: TRBJ2-5; D: TRBD1; CDR3: CAARQGKETQYF; DNA: TGTGCCGCGAGACAGGGGAAAGAGACCCAGTACTTC
V: TRBV20-1; length: 12; size: -; J: TRBJ1-1; D: -; CDR3: CSARTEDFRAFF; DNA: TGCAGTGCTAGAACCGAGGATTTTCGGGCTTTCTTT
V: TRBV9; length: 13; size: -; J: TRBJ2-7; D: -; CDR3: CASSVDSRHEQYF; DNA: TGTGCCAGCAGCGTAGACAGTAGACACGAGCAGTACTTC
V: TRBV27; length: 12; size: -; J: TRBJ2-1; D: -; CDR3: CATANPYNEQFF; DNA: TGTGCCACCGCGAACCCGTATAATGAGCAGTTCTTC
V: TRBV9; length: 14; size: -; J: TRBJ2-5; D: -; CDR3: CASSVGRIGETQYF; DNA: TGTGCCAGCAGCGTAGGAAGGATCGGAGAGACCCAGTACTTC
V: TRBV20-1; length: 14; size: -; J: TRBJ2-5; D: -; CDR3: CSALRGSPQETQYF; DNA: TGCAGTGCTCTTCGGGGCTCACCGCAAGAGACCCAGTACTTC
V: TRBV4-3; length: 12; size: few; J: TRBJ2-1; D: -; CDR3: CASSQEWGEQFF; DNA: TGCGCCAGCAGCCAAGAGTGGGGTGAGCAGTTCTTC
V: TRBV9; length: 14; size: few; J: TRBJ2-1; D: -; CDR3: CASSPSGAGNEQFF; DNA: TGTGCCAGCAGCCCTTCGGGGGCGGGCAATGAGCAGTTCTTC
V: TRBV15; length: 16; size: few; J: TRBJ1-3; D: -; CDR3: CATSRDLSGSGNTIYF; DNA: TGTGCCACCAGCAGAGATTTGTCGGGCTCTGGAAACACCATATATTTT
V: TRBV5-1; length: 18; size: many; J: TRBJ2-2; D: TRBD2; CDR3: CASSLVPSGLSNTGELFF; DNA: TGCGCCAGCAGCTTGGTTCCTAGCGGGCTCTCGAACACCGGGGAGCTGTTTTTT
V: TRBV12-3/TRBV12-4; length: 13; size: -; J: TRBJ2-2; D: TRBD2; CDR3: CASRRTSPGELFF; DNA: TGTGCCAGCAGGAGGACTAGCCCCGGGGAGCTGTTTTTT
V: TRBV3-1; length: 16; size: -; J: TRBJ2-2; D: TRBD1; CDR3: CASSHGLGQFSGELFF; DNA: TGTGCCAGCAGCCACGGACTGGGACAGTTTTCCGGGGAGCTGTTTTTT
V: TRBV5-1; length: 14; size: -; J: TRBJ1-1; D: -; CDR3: CASSPGPRSPEAFF; DNA: TGCGCCAGCAGCCCAGGACCTCGGAGCCCTGAAGCTTTCTTT
V: TRBV5-1; length: 16; size: few; J: TRBJ2-1; D: TRBD2; CDR3: CASSLDAGGPYNEQFF; DNA: TGCGCCAGCAGCTTGGACGCGGGGGGACCCTACAATGAGCAGTTCTTC
V: TRBV30; length: 15; size: few; J: TRBJ2-2; D: TRBD2; CDR3: CAWKEWTSFGGELFF; DNA: TGTGCCTGGAAGGAATGGACTAGCTTTGGCGGGGAGCTGTTTTTT
V: TRBV7-9; length: 15; size: -; J: TRBJ2-7; D: TRBD1; CDR3: CASSQGGQGSYEQYF; DNA: TGTGCCAGCAGCCAGGGGGGACAGGGGTCCTACGAGCAGTACTTC
V: TRBV6-5; length: 10; size: -; J: TRBJ1-1; D: -; CDR3: CASRYREAFF; DNA: TGTGCCAGCAGGTACAGGGAAGCTTTCTTT
V: TRBV25-1; length: 16; size: few; J: TRBJ2-7; D: -; CDR3: CASSEVGGRGHYEQYF; DNA: TGTGCCAGCAGTGAAGTCGGGGGCAGGGGACACTACGAGCAGTACTTC
V: TRBV12-3/TRBV12-4; length: 15; size: many; J: TRBJ2-1; D: -; CDR3: CASSLSGSTYNEQFF; DNA: TGTGCCAGCAGTTTGAGCGGGTCCACCTACAATGAGCAGTTCTTC
V: TRBV4-1; length: 14; size: -; J: TRBJ1-5; D: -; CDR3: CASSQDAGAQPQHF; DNA: TGCGCCAGCAGCCAAGATGCGGGGGCTCAGCCCCAGCATTTT
V: TRBV4-1; length: 17; size: few; J: TRBJ1-1; D: TRBD1; CDR3: CASSPPGGITLNTEAFF; DNA: TGCGCCAGCAGCCCCCCAGGGGGAATCACACTGAACACTGAAGCTTTCTTT
V: TRBV7-8; length: 14; size: -; J: TRBJ2-2; D: -; CDR3: CASRRRANTGELFF; DNA: TGTGCCAGCAGGAGGAGGGCGAACACCGGGGAGCTGTTTTTT
V: TRBV12-3/TRBV12-4; length: 15; size: many; J: TRBJ1-6; D: -; CDR3: CASSLSRAYNSPLHF; DNA: TGTGCCAGCAGTTTAAGTAGGGCGTATAATTCACCCCTCCACTTT
V: TRBV25-1; length: 16; size: -; J: TRBJ2-1; D: TRBD1; CDR3: CASKEGTGQGHNEQFF; DNA: TGTGCCAGCAAAGAGGGGACGGGACAGGGCCATAATGAGCAGTTCTTC
V: TRBV3-1; length: 15; size: -; J: TRBJ2-7; D: TRBD1; CDR3: CASSHGTGAAYEQYF; DNA: TGTGCCAGCAGCCACGGGACAGGGGCCGCCTACGAGCAGTACTTC
V: TRBV27; length: 13; size: -; J: TRBJ2-7; D: -; CDR3: CASSLSLVYEQYF; DNA: TGTGCCAGCAGTTTGTCTCTTGTATACGAGCAGTACTTC
V: TRBV2; length: 15; size: -; J: TRBJ2-1; D: -; CDR3: CASSLQRYNYNEQFF; DNA: TGTGCCAGCAGCCTTCAGAGGTACAACTACAATGAGCAGTTCTTC
V: TRBV19; length: 14; size: -; J: TRBJ2-7; D: TRBD2; CDR3: CASSKAGGSYEQYF; DNA: TGTGCCAGTAGTAAGGCGGGGGGCTCCTACGAGCAGTACTTC
V: TRBV11-2; length: 13; size: few; J: TRBJ2-1; D: -; CDR3: CASSLTTGDEQFF; DNA: TGTGCCAGCAGCTTAACTACGGGAGATGAGCAGTTCTTC